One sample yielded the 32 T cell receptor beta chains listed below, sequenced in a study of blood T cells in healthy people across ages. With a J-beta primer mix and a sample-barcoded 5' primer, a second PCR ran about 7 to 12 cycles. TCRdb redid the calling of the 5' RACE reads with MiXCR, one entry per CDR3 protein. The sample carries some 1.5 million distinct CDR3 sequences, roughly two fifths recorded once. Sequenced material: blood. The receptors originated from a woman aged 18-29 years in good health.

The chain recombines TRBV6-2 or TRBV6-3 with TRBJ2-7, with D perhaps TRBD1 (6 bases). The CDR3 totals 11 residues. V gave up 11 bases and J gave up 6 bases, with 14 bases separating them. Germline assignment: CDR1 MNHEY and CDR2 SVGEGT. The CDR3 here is CAVSQGPEQYF. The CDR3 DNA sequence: TGTGCCGTCTCACAGGGACCCGAGCAGTACTTC.

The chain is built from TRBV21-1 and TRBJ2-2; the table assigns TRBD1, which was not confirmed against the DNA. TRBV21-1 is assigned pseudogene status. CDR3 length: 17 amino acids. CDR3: CASSKLKRGVNTGELFF. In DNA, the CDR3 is TGTGCCAGCAGCAAACTAAAGAGAGGGGTGAACACCGGGGAGCTGTTTTTT.

CDR3 coding DNA: TGTGCCAGCAGTTACCCCGGGACTAGCGGGAGAAACTATGAGCAGTTCTTC. Its translation: CASSYPGTSGRNYEQFF. The chain has TRBV6-2 or TRBV6-3 and TRBJ2-1; 14 bases align to TRBD2. Germline lookup yields CDR1 MNHEY and CDR2 SVGEGT. J was trimmed by 8 bases and V by 2 bases; bases with no gene match: 8. This CDR3 spans 17 amino acids.

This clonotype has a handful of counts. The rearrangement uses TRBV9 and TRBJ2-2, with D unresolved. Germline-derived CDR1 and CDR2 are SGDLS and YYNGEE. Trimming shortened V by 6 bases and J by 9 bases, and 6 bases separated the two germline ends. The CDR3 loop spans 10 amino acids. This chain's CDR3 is CASTSWELFF. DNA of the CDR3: TGTGCCAGCACTTCATGGGAGCTGTTTTTT.

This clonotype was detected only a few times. For the CDR3, the DNA is TGTGCCAGCAGTTTGGTCGGCGGGTCCGCTTACGAGCAGTACTTC. As protein: CASSLVGGSAYEQYF. The chain employs TRBV28 and TRBJ2-7; the D gene is possibly TRBD2 (5 bases). The germline V and J ends were trimmed by 3 bases and 4 bases, with 16 bases remaining between them. CDR3 length: 15 residues. CDR1 is MDHEN and CDR2 is SYDVKM in the germline V gene.

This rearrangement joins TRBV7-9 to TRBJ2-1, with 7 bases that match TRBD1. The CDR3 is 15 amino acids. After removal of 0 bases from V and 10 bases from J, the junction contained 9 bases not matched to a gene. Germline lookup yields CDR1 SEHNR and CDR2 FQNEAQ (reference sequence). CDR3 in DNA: TGTGCCAGCAGCTTAGCCGGGACAGATTCCTACGAGCAGTTCTTC. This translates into CASSLAGTDSYEQFF.

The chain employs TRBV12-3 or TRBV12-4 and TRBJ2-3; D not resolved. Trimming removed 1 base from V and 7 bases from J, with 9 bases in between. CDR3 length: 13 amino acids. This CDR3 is CASSLELVNTQYF. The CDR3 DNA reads TGTGCCAGCAGTTTAGAGTTAGTAAATACGCAGTATTTT.

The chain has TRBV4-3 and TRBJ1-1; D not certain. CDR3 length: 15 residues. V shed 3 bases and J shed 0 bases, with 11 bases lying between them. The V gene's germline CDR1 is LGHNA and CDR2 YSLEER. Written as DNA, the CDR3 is TGCGCCAGCAGCCAGAATCCGCTAATGAACACTGAAGCTTTCTTT. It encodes CASSQNPLMNTEAFF.

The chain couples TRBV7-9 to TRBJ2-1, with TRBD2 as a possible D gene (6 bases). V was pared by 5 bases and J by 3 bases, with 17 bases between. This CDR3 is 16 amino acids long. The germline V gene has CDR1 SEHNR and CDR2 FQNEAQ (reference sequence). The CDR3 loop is CASSEGPGLGYNEQFF. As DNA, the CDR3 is TGTGCCAGCAGCGAGGGACCGGGACTGGGCTACAATGAGCAGTTCTTC.

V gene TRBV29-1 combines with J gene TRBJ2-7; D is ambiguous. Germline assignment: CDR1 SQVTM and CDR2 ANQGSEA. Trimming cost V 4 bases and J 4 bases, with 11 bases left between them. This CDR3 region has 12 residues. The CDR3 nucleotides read TGCAGCGTTGTTTTTCTGGGGTACGAGCAGTACTTC. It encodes CSVVFLGYEQYF.

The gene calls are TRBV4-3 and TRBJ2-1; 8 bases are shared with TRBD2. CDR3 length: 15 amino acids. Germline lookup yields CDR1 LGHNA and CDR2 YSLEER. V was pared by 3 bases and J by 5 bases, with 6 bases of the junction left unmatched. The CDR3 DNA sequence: TGCGCCAGCAGCCAGCCGGGACTAGGGGACAATGAGCAGTTCTTC. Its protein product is CASSQPGLGDNEQFF.

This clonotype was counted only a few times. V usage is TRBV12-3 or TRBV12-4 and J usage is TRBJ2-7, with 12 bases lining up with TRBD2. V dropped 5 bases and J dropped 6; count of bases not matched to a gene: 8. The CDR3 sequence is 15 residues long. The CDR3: CASSPWTSGTSEQYF. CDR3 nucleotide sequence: TGTGCCAGCAGTCCTTGGACTAGCGGGACATCCGAGCAGTACTTC.

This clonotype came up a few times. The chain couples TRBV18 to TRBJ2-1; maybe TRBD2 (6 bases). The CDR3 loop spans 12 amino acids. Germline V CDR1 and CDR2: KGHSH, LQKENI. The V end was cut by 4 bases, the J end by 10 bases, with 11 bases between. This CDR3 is CASSRQAGEQFF. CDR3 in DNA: TGTGCCAGCTCACGGCAGGCGGGGGAGCAGTTCTTC. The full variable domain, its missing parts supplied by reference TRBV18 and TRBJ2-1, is NAGVMQNPRHLVRRRGQEARLRCSPMKGHSHVYWYRQLPEEGLKFMVYLQKENIIDESGMPKERFSAEFPKEGPSILRIQQVVRGDSAAYFCASSRQAGEQFFGPGTRLTVL.

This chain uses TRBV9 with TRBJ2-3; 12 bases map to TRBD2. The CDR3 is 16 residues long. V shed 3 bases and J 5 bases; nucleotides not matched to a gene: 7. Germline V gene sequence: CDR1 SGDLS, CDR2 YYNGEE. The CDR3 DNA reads TGTGCCAGCAGCGACTGGACTAGCGGGGCTGGAGATACGCAGTATTTT. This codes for CASSDWTSGAGDTQYF.

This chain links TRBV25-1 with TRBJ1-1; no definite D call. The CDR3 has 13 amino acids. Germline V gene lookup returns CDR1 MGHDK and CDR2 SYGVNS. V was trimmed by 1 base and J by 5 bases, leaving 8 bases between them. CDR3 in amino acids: CASSELSLTEAFF. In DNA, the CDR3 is TGTGCCAGCAGTGAATTAAGTTTAACTGAAGCTTTCTTT.

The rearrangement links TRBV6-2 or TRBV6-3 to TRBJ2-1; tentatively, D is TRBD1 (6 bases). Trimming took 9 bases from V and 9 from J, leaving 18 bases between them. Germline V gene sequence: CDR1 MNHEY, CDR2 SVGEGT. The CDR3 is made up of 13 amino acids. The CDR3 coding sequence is TGTGCCAGTAAGCCGGGACAACTCAGTGAGCAGTTCTTC. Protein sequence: CASKPGQLSEQFF.

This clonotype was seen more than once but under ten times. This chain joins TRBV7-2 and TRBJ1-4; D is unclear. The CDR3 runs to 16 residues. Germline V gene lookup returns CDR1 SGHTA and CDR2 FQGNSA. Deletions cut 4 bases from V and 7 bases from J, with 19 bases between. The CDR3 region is CASSSQKGRAGEKLFF. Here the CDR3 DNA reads TGTGCCAGCAGCTCACAAAAGGGTAGGGCTGGTGAAAAACTGTTTTTT.

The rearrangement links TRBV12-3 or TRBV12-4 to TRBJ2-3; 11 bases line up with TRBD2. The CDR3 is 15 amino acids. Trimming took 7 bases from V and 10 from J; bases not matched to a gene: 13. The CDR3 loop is CASTRSGRDLSAQYF. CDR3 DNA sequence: TGTGCCAGCACCCGTAGCGGGAGGGACCTTAGTGCGCAGTATTTT.

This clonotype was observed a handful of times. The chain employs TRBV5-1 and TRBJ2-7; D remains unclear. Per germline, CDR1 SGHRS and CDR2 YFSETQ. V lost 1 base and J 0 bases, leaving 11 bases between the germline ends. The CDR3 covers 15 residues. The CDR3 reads CASSLSGPLSYEQYF. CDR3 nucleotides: TGCGCCAGCAGCTTGAGTGGACCTCTCTCCTACGAGCAGTACTTC.

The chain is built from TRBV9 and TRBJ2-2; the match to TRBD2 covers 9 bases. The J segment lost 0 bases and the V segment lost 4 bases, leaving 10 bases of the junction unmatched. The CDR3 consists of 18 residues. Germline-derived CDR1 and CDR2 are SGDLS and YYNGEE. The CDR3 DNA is TGTGCCAGCAGCACCCCGCGGGGGGGACACCCGAACACCGGGGAGCTGTTTTTT. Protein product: CASSTPRGGHPNTGELFF. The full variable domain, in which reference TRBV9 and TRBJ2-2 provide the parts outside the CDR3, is DSGVTQTPKHLITATGQRVTLRCSPRSGDLSVYWYQQSLDQGLQFLIQYYNGEERAKGNILERFSAQQFPDLHSELNLSSLELGDSALYFCASSTPRGGHPNTGELFFGEGSRLTVL.

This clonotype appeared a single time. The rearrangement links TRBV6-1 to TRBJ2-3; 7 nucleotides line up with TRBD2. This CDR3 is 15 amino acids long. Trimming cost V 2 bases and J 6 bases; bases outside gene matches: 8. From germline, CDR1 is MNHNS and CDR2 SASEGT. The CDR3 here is CASSEPDLLADTQYF. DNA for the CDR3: TGTGCCAGCAGTGAACCTGATCTACTAGCGGATACGCAGTATTTT.

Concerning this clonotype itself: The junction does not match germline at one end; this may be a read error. CDR3: CASSSFNRNELFF. The CDR3, as DNA: TGTGCCAGCAGCTCCTTCAACCGCAATGAGCTGTTCTTC. The V and J genes are TRBV5-4 and TRBJ2-1, with unresolved D. Germline CDR1 SGHNT, CDR2 YYREEE (reference sequence). CDR3 length: 13 amino acids.

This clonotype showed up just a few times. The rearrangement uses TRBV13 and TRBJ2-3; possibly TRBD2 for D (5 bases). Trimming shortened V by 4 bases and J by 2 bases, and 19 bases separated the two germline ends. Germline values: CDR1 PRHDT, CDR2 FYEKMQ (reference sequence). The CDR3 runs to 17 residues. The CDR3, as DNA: TGTGCCAGCAGCTCTAGGATTGATCTAGCCCTCACAGATACGCAGTATTTT. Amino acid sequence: CASSSRIDLALTDTQYF.

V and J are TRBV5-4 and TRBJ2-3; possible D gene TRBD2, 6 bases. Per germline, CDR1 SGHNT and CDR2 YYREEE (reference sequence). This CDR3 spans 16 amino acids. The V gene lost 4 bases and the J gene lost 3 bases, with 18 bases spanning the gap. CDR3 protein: CASSEGLVTRTDTQYF. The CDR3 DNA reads TGTGCCAGCAGCGAAGGGCTCGTGACTAGAACAGATACGCAGTATTTT.

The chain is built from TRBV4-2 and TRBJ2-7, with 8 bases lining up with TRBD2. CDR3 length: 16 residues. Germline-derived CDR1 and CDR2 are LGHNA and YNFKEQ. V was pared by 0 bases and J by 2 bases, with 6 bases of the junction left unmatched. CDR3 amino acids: CASSQEGSGSPYEQYF. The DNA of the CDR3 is TGTGCCAGCAGCCAAGAGGGCAGCGGGAGTCCCTACGAGCAGTACTTC.

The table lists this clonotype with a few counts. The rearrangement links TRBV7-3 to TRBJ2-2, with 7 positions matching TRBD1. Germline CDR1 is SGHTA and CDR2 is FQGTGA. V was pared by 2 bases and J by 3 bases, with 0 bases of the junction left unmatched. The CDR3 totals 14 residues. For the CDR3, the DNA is TGTGCCAGCAGCTTAGGGACAGACACCGGGGAGCTGTTTTTT. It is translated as CASSLGTDTGELFF.

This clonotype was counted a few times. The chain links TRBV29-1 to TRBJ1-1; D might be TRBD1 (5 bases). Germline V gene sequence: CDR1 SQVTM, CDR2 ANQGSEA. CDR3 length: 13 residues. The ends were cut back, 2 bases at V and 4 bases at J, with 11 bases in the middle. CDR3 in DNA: TGCAGCGTTGAAAGCAGGGCTACCACTGAAGCTTTCTTT. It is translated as CSVESRATTEAFF. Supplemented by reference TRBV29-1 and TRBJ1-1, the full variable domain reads SAVISQKPSRDICQRGTSLTIQCQVDSQVTMMFWYRQQPGQSLTLIATANQGSEATYESGFVIDKFPISRPNLTFSTLTVSNMSPEDSSIYLCSVESRATTEAFFGQGTRLTVV.

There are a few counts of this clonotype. The CDR3 sequence: CASSLRGGTGNEKLFF. The CDR3 DNA reads as TGTGCCAGCAGCCTCCGGGGCGGGACGGGTAATGAAAAACTGTTTTTT. The chain is built from TRBV7-2 and TRBJ1-4; maybe TRBD1 (5 bases). Germline V gene lookup returns CDR1 SGHTA and CDR2 FQGNSA. This CDR3 spans 16 amino acids. Trimming left V 5 bases short and J 4 bases short, with 17 bases between.

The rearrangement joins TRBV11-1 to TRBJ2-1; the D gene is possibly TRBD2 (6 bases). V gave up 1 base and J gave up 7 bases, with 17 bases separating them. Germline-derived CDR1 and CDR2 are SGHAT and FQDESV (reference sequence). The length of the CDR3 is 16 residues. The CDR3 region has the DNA TGTGCCAGCAGCTTAGTACGGGGGAGGCTCCGGAATGAGCAGTTCTTC. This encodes CASSLVRGRLRNEQFF.

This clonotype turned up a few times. Here the CDR3 DNA reads TGTGCCAGCAGTGGAAGACAGATAATGATCCAGCATTTT. It specifies CASSGRQIMIQHF. The gene calls are TRBV2 and TRBJ1-5; a possible D gene is TRBD1 (5 bases). Germline assignment: CDR1 SNHLY and CDR2 FYNNEI. Trimming stripped 4 bases from V and 12 bases from J, with 16 bases between. The CDR3 has 13 residues.

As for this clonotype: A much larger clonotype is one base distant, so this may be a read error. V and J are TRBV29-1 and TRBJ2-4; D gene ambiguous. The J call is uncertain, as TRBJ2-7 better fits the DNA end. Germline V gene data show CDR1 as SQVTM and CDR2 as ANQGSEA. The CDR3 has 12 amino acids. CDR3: CSVVGNTYEQYF. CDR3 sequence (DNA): TGCAGCGTTGTTGGCAATACCTACGAGCAGTACTTC.

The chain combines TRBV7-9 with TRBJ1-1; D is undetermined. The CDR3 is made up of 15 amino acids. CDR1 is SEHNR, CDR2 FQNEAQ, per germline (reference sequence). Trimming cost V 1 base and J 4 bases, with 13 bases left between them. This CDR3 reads CASSLGRDMSTEAFF. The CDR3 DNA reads TGTGCCAGCAGCTTAGGTCGGGATATGAGCACTGAAGCTTTCTTT.